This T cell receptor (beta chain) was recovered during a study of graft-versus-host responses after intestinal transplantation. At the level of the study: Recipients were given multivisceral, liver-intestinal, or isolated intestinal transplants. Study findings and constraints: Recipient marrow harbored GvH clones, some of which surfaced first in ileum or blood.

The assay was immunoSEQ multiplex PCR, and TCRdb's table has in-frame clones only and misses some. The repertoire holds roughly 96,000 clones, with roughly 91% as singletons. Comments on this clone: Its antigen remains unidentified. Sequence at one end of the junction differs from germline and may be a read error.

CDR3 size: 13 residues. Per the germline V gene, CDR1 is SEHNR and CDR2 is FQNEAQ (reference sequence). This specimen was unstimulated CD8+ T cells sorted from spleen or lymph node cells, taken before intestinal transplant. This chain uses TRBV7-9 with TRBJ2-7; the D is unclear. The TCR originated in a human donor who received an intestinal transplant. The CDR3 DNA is TGTGCCAGCAGCTACACCGATTGGGCCGAAACACTGTTC. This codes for CASSYTDWAETLF.